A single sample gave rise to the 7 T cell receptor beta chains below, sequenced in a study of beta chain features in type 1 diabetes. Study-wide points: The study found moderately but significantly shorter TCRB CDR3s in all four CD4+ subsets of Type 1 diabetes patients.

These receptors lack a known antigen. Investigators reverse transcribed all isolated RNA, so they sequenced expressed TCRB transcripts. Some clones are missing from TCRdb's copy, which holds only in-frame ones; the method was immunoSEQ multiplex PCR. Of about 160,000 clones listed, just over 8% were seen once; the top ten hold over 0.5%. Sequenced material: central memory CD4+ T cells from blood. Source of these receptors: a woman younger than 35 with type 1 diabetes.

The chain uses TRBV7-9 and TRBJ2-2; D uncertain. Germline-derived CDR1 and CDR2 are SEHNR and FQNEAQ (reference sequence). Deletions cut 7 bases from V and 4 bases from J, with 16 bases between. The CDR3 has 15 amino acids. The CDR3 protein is CASNPEVLGTGELFF. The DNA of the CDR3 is TGTGCCAGCAACCCTGAGGTTTTGGGCACCGGGGAGCTGTTTTTT.

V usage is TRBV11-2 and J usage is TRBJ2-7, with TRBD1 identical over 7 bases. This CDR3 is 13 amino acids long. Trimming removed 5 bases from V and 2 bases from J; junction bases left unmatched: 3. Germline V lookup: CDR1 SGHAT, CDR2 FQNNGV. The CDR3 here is CASSGDRPYEQYF. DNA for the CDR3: TGTGCCAGCAGCGGGGACAGACCCTACGAGCAGTACTTC.

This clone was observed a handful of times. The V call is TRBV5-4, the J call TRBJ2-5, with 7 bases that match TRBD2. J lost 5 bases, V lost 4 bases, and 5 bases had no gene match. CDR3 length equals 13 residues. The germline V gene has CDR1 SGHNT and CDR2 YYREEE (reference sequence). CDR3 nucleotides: TGTGCCAGCAGCCCGGGGGGTCGGGAGACCCAGTACTTC. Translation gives CASSPGGRETQYF.

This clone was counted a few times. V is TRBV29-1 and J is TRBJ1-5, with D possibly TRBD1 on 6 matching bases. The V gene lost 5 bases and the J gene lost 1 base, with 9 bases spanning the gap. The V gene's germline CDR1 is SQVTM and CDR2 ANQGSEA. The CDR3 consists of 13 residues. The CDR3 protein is CSVRGQSNQPQHF. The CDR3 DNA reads TGCAGCGTTAGAGGACAGAGCAATCAGCCCCAGCATTTT.

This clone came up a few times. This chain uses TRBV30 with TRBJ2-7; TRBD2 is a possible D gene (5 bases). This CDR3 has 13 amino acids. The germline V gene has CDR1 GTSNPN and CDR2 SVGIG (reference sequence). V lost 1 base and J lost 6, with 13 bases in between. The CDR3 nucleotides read TGTGCCTGGAGTGGGGGAGTTTGGGGCGAGCAGTACTTC. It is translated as CAWSGGVWGEQYF.

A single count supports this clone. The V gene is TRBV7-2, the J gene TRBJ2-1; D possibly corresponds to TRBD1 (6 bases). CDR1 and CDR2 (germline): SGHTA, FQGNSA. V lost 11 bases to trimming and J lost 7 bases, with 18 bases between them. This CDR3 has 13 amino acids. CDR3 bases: TGTGCCTCCCTTCGGGGACACCGAAATGAGCAGTTCTTC. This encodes CASLRGHRNEQFF. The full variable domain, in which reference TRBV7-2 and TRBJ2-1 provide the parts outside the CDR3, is GAGVSQSPSNKVTEKGKDVELRCDPISGHTALYWYRQSLGQGLEFLIYFQGNSAPDKSGLPSDRFSAERTGGSVSTLTIQRTQQEDSAVYLCASLRGHRNEQFFGPGTRLTVL.

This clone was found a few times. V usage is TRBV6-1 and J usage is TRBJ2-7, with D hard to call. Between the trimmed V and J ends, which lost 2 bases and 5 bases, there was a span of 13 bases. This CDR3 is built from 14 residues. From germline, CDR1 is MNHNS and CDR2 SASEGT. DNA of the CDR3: TGTGCCAGCAGTGAATTCTATAGTGGTAACGAGCAGTACTTC. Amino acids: CASSEFYSGNEQYF.